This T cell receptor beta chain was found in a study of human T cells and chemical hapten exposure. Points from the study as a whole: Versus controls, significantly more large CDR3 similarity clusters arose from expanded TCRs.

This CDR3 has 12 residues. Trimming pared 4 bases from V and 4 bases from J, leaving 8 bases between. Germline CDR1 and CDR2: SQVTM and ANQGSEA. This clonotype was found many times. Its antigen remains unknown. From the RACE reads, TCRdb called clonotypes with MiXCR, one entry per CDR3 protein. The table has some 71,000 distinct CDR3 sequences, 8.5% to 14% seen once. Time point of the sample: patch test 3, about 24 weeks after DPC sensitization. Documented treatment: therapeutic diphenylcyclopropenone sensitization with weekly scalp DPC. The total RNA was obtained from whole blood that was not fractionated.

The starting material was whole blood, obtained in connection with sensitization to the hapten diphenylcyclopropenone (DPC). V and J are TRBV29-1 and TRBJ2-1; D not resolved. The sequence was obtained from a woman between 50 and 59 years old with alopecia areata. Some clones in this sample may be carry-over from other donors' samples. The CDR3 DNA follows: TGCAGCGTTGGGGCTCCATACAATGAGCAGTTCTTC. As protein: CSVGAPYNEQFF.